Given below is one T cell receptor beta chain in context. This specimen belongs to a study of shared clonotypes between healthy human individuals. This CDR3 has 14 residues. The J segment lost 3 bases and the V segment lost 5 bases, leaving 6 bases of the junction unmatched. Germline CDR1 reads SGHTA; CDR2 reads FQGNSA. The data were produced by immunoSEQ multiplex PCR, yet TCRdb's version contains in-frame clones alone and is incomplete. The table lists about 2,100,000 clones, 93% of them singletons. CD8 cells regarded as naive lacked CD45RO, were positively chosen for CCR7, and omitted terminally differentiated effector memory CD45RA+ cells.

Input material: naive CD8+ T cells from PBMCs. The receptor was isolated from a man aged 18 to 35 in good health. Some clones in this sample may be carry-over from other donors' samples. The gene calls are TRBV7-2 and TRBJ2-5; 7 bases agree with TRBD2. CDR3 residues: CASSTRSGKETQYF. In DNA form, the CDR3 reads TGTGCCAGCAGCACCCGAAGCGGGAAAGAGACCCAGTACTTC.